The clone carrying this TCR beta chain was recorded many times. TCRdb re-analysed the 5' RACE reads in MiXCR, keeping a single row per CDR3 protein. This table has roughly 30,000 distinct CDR3 sequences, 6.6% appearing once. The sample comes from a study of neurological immune-mediated disorders. The CDR3 length is 14 residues. Germline trimming cut 4 bases from V and 5 bases from J; bases unmatched to any gene: 5. The germline V gene encodes CDR1 SGHRS and CDR2 YFSETQ. The TCR was taken from a woman between 50 and 59 years old in good health. Sequencing was done on a sample of PBMCs. The gene calls are TRBV5-1 and TRBJ2-5; 10 bases align to TRBD2. Here the CDR3 reads CASSLGTSVETQYF. The CDR3 DNA reads TGCGCCAGCAGCCTCGGGACTAGCGTTGAGACCCAGTACTTC.